Listed here is a single T cell receptor (beta chain). The sample is drawn from a study of blood T cell repertoires in COVID-19. In the study overall: COVID-19 samples, acute and convalescent, were from the United States, Italy and Spain. Sample material is recorded as cDNA or gDNA derived from T cells, B-cell-depleted T cells, or PBMCs.

In the original workflow: Amplification with reference gene primers provided the estimates of nucleated cell counts. Here immunoSEQ multiplex PCR was the method, and the copy in TCRdb shows in-frame clones only, minus some. That table furnishes V, J and clone size, whereas the DNA furnished D and trimming. The sample shows over 100,000 clones, 70% to 90% of them seen only once. Trimming took 4 bases from V and 4 from J, leaving 17 bases between them. The CDR3 sequence is 15 residues long. CDR1 MRHNA and CDR2 SNTAGT come from the germline V gene. The gene calls are TRBV6-4 and TRBJ2-7; perhaps TRBD2 as D (6 bases). Sequencing input: peripheral blood. The source is a man between 40 and 49 years old with acute or convalescent COVID-19. Here the CDR3 DNA reads TGTGCCAGCAGTGGGAGGGTAGTAGGTTTGTACGAGCAGTACTTC. Translation: CASSGRVVGLYEQYF.